This TCR beta chain came from a study of T cell responses to AZD1222 COVID-19 vaccine. This CDR3 spans 13 amino acids. Germline CDR1 reads KGHSH; CDR2 reads LQKENI. The V gene lost 3 bases and the J gene lost 7 bases, with 12 bases spanning the gap. Clones were sequenced by immunoSEQ multiplex PCR, and TCRdb holds only the in-frame ones, with some missing. The data hold under 100,000 clones, with approximately 89% observed a single time. This clonotype originated in an adult who received the AZD1222 COVID-19 vaccine. The chain is built from TRBV18 and TRBJ1-1; D call uncertain. Sequenced material: peripheral blood, taken 28 days after the second AZD1222 dose. CDR3 loop: CASSPMTGFEAFF. For the CDR3, the DNA is TGTGCCAGCTCACCCATGACGGGGTTTGAAGCTTTCTTT.